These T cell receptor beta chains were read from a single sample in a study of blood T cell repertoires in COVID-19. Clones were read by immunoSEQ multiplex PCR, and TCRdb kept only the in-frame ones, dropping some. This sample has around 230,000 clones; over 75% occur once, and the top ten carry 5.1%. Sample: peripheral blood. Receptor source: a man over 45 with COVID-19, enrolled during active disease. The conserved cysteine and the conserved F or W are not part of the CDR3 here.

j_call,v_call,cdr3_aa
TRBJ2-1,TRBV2,ASNDRGHEQF
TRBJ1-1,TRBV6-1,ASSEKSGAF
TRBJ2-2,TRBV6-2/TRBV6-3,ASSHFTLRDYTTGELF
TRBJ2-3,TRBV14,ASSQDIYRDTQY
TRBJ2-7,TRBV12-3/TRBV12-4,ASTATTYEQY
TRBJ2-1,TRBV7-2,ASSTDREREQF
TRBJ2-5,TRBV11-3,ASSSPGYVETQY
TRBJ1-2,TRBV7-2,ASSRQGTSYGYT
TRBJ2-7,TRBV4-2,ASSPEVGSAGGGYEQY
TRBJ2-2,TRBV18,ASSPGQPANTGELF
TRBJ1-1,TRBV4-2,ASSQEGEVGTEAF
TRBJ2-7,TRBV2,ASSPLAGGSSYEQY
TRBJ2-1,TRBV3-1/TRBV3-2,ASSLHSGYNEQF
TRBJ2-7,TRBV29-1,SVEVGHLYEQY
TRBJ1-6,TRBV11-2,ASSLFNARSSYNSPLH
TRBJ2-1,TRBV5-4,ASSSSGGADNEQF
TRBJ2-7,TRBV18,ASSPRDSYTYEQY
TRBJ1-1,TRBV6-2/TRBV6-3,ASSPGTQMNTEAF
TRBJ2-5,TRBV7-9,ASSEGQIQETQY
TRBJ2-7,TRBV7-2,ASSLVGQGAYEQY
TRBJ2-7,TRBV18,ASSPAGEGYEQY
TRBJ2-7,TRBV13,ASSSNLRDRGSYEQY
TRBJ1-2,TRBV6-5,ASSRDRLSYGYT
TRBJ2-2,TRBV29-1,SVGGHTGELF
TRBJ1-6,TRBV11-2,ASSLGDRVRNSPLH
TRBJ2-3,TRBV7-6,ASSLLSGAFPDTQY
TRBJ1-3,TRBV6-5,ASSLTGEPGNTIY
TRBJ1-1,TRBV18,ASSLFSMNTEAF
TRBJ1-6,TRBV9,ASSDQASYNSPLH